The present T cell receptor (beta chain) was sequenced within a study of OX40 agonist ivuxolimab in advanced cancers. Looking at the study overall: Patients receiving dose escalation had hepatocellular carcinoma, melanoma, renal cell or head and neck cancer.

Of note for this clone: Its specificity is not known.

Generated by immunoSEQ multiplex PCR, the TCRdb table keeps only in-frame clones and is missing some. The repertoire holds about 77,000 clones, with around 92% as singletons. Whole-study results and caveats: At doses 0.1 to 3.0 mg/kg, CD4+ and CD8+ clones expanded. Low normalized T-cell clonal expansion was additionally recorded for some nonresponders.

Between the trimmed V and J ends, which lost 5 bases and 6 bases, there was a span of 10 bases. CDR3 length: 12 residues. Per the germline V gene, CDR1 is MGHDK and CDR2 is SYGVNS. The genes are TRBV25-1 and TRBJ1-1; no clear D gene. This TCR was sampled from an adult with an advanced solid tumor such as melanoma, head and neck, liver or kidney cancer. The sequencing used CD4+ or CD8+ T cells sorted from blood, collected in a trial of the OX40 agonist ivuxolimab. In nucleotides, the CDR3 is TGTGCCAGCAGTTCGCAGAGGGCTGAAGCTTTCTTT. Translated, it gives CASSSQRAEAFF.